This T cell receptor (beta chain) was captured in a study of blood T cell repertoires in COVID-19. Study as a whole: Acute and convalescent COVID-19 samples came from the United States, Italy and Spain. PBMCs, B-cell-depleted T cells, or T cells provided the cDNA or gDNA that made up the material.

Generated by immunoSEQ multiplex PCR, the TCRdb table keeps only in-frame clones and is missing some. Of about 180,000 clones detected, 70% to 90% appear once; the ten largest clones hold around 6.6%. Looked up from germline, CDR1 is LNHDA and CDR2 is SQIVND (reference sequence). This CDR3 spans 16 amino acids. The trim removed 3 bases at V and 0 bases at J, leaving 2 bases unmatched. This TCR was recovered from a man in his forties or fifties with active or convalescent COVID-19. Sequenced material: peripheral blood. The chain recombines TRBV19 with TRBJ2-6; 7 positions match TRBD1. DNA for the CDR3: TGTGCCAGTAGTATGGGACAGCTCTCTGGGGCCAACGTCCTGACTTTC. It yields the protein CASSMGQLSGANVLTF.